This T cell receptor beta chain was sequenced during a study of OX40 agonist ivuxolimab in advanced cancers. At the level of the study: Intravenous ivuxolimab at 0.01 to 10 mg/kg was given to patients every 2 weeks. The dose-escalation group included hepatocellular carcinoma, melanoma, renal cell carcinoma and head and neck cancer. A partial response was reached by three patients: one with hepatocellular carcinoma and two with cutaneous melanoma. Study conclusions and caveats: Expanded peripheral T cell antigen specificity was not determined.

The table came from immunoSEQ multiplex PCR; TCRdb's copy has only in-frame clones and leaves some out. Seen here are about 38,000 clones, approximately 79% observed once, and the top ten hold more than 6.5%. This clone has more than one count but fewer than ten. Its antigen is as yet unknown. Per germline, CDR1 MNHNS and CDR2 SASEGT. Trimming cost V 1 base and J 3 bases; bases outside gene matches: 9. The CDR3 extends over 16 amino acids. The sample in question was CD4+ or CD8+ T cells sorted from blood, obtained in a trial of the OX40 agonist ivuxolimab. V gene TRBV6-1 combines with J gene TRBJ2-7; 7 nucleotides match TRBD2. The sequence derives from an adult with an advanced solid tumor such as melanoma, head and neck, liver or kidney cancer. The CDR3 bases are TGTGCCAGCAGTGAAGAAAGGGCTAGCGGATTCTACGAGCAGTACTTC. Its protein product is CASSEERASGFYEQYF.